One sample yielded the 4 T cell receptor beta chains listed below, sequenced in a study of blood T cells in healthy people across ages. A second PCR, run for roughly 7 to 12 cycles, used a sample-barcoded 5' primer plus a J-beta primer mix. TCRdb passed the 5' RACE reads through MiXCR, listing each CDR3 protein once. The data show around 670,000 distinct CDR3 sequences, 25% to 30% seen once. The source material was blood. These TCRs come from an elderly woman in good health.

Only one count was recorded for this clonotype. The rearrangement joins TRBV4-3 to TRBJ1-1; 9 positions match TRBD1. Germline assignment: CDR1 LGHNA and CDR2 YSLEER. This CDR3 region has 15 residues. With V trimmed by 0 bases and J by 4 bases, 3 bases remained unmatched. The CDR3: CASSQETGGGTEAFF. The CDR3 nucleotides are TGCGCCAGCAGCCAAGAGACAGGGGGGGGCACTGAAGCTTTCTTT.

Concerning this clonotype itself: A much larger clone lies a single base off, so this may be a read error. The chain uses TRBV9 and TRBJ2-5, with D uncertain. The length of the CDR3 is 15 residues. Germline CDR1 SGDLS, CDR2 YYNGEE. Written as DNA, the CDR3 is TGTGCCAGCAGCGTAGGCCCTCAGGTCCAAGAGACCCGGTACTTC. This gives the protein CASSVGPQVQETRYF.

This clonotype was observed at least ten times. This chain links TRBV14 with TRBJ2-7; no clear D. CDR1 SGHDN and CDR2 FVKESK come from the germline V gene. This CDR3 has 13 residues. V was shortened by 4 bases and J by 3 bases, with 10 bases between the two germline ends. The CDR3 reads CASSPSVNYEQYF. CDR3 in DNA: TGTGCCAGCAGCCCGAGCGTGAACTACGAGCAGTACTTC.

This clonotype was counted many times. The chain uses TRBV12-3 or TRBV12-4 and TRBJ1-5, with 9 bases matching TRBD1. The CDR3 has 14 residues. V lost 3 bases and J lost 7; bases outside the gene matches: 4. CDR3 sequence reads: CASSFGQGRQPQHF. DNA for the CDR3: TGTGCCAGCAGTTTCGGACAGGGGAGGCAGCCCCAGCATTTT.